The clone carrying this T cell receptor beta chain was counted a few times. Profiling relied on immunoSEQ multiplex PCR, and the TCRdb table lists in-frame clones only, not all of them. The profile shows a few hundred thousand clones, about nine tenths of them singletons. V lost 2 bases and J 4 bases, leaving 8 bases between the germline ends. CDR3 length equals 13 residues. The germline CDR1 and CDR2 sequences are MGHRA and YSYEKL. The study drew participants aged about 18 to 89 years from approximately 25 US areas. The study assigned cohorts using participant-reported clinical history. This sample was taken from a study of blood T cell repertoires in COVID-19.

Source material: PBMCs or T cells enriched from blood (not recorded which). The sequence came from a woman aged 60-75 years who had recovered from COVID-19. The chain links TRBV4-1 to TRBJ1-2; D call uncertain. CDR3 sequence: CASSQSEGYGYTF. The CDR3 coding sequence is TGCGCCAGCAGCCAAAGCGAGGGCTATGGCTACACCTTC.